These T cell receptor beta chains were read from a single sample in a study of regulatory T cells in long-lasting Graves disease. TCRdb redid the calling of the multiplex PCR reads with MiXCR, one entry per CDR3 protein. The sample has fewer than 450,000 distinct CDR3 sequences; about a quarter are singletons. The source was peripheral blood mononuclear cells (PBMCs), collected when the disease was refractory, from a patient treated with antithyroid drugs. The receptors come from a female donor with Graves disease. The CDR3 runs from the conserved cysteine through the conserved F or W. A D gene is named only where the DNA matches it firmly. For some rows the clone size is stated as once, few or many, or as a class when expanded; others skip it.

TRBV29-1	NA	few	TRBJ1-1	TGCAGCGTTAGGACAGAGCGCCCTGGCACTGAAGCTTTCTTT	CSVRTERPGTEAFF
TRBV28	TRBD2	NA	TRBJ2-3	TGTGCCAGCAGTCCGAGACTAGCGGCCATCACAGATACGCAGTATTTT	CASSPRLAAITDTQYF
TRBV20-1	NA	NA	TRBJ2-1	TGCAGTGCTAGCCCTAGCGCTACTTACAATGAGCAGTTCTTC	CSASPSATYNEQFF
TRBV7-9	NA	NA	TRBJ1-2	TGTGCCAGCAGCGGCGGGACGATGGACTATGGCTACACCTTC	CASSGGTMDYGYTF
TRBV28	NA	NA	TRBJ2-1	TGTGCCAGCAGTTTATGGGCTGGGGGGAATGAGCAGTTCTTC	CASSLWAGGNEQFF
TRBV11-2	TRBD2	NA	TRBJ2-3	TGTGCCAGCAGCTTGGAACTAGCGGTAAACACAGATACGCAGTATTTT	CASSLELAVNTDTQYF
TRBV28	NA	many	TRBJ1-2	TGTGCCAGCAGTTCAAGGAGAAAGGACAGACCTAACTATGGCTACACCTTC	CASSSRRKDRPNYGYTF
TRBV5-5	TRBD1	NA	TRBJ2-7	TGTGCCAGCAGCTTGAAGGACAGGGGCTACGAGCAGTACTTC	CASSLKDRGYEQYF
TRBV12-3/TRBV12-4	NA	NA	TRBJ2-5	TGTACCAGCAGTTTTAATAGCGAGGCGGGGACCCAGTACTTC	CTSSFNSEAGTQYF
TRBV11-1	NA	many	TRBJ2-1	TGTGCCAGCATCGGAGGGGGTCGGGATGGGTACTCCTACAATGAGCAGTTCTTC	CASIGGGRDGYSYNEQFF
TRBV6-1	TRBD1	few	TRBJ1-6	TGTGCCAGCATCCCGGGACAGGGGTTGAATTCACCCCTCCACTTT	CASIPGQGLNSPLHF
TRBV2	TRBD1	many	TRBJ1-4	TGTGCCAGCAGTGAATCGAGGGGGCTGCCGTGGAAACTGTTTTTT	CASSESRGLPWKLFF
TRBV7-2	TRBD2	NA	TRBJ2-7	TGTGCCAGCAGCTTAGCGCCAGCGGGAGGCGAGCAGTACTTC	CASSLAPAGGEQYF
TRBV12-3/TRBV12-4	NA	few	TRBJ2-7	TGTGCCAGCAGTTGGGGACTTGAGGGGGAGCAGTACTTC	CASSWGLEGEQYF
TRBV28	TRBD2	few	TRBJ2-7	TGTGCCAGCAGTCCGATCAGGACTAGCGGAGACCGCTACGAGCAGTACTTC	CASSPIRTSGDRYEQYF
TRBV12-3/TRBV12-4	NA	few	TRBJ1-5	TGTGCCAGCAGTTTAAAGTCGTCAGGGATTAGCAATCAGCCCCAGCATTTT	CASSLKSSGISNQPQHF
TRBV7-2	NA	few	TRBJ2-5	TGTGCCAGCAGCCGACTCTTTTGGGAGACCCAGTACTTC	CASSRLFWETQYF
TRBV30	NA	few	TRBJ1-3	TGTGCCTGGAGTCGGGAGATCTCTGGAAACACCATATATTTT	CAWSREISGNTIYF
TRBV5-6	TRBD1	NA	TRBJ1-6	TGTGCCAGCAGCGCCGACAGGGGAAATTCACCCCTCCACTTT	CASSADRGNSPLHF
TRBV20-1	NA	few	TRBJ1-1	TGCAGTGCTAAGGGGGGGGACACTGAAGCTTTCTTT	CSAKGGDTEAFF
TRBV4-1	NA	few	TRBJ1-5	TGCGCCAGCAGCCACCCCACGGCCAAGAATCAGCCCCAGCATTTT	CASSHPTAKNQPQHF